The rows below give T cell receptor beta chains drawn from one sample of a study of technical replicates of blood from a few donors. The assay was immunoSEQ multiplex PCR, and TCRdb's table has in-frame clones only and misses some. The sample has 50,000 to 70,000 clones; about nine tenths are singletons. Sequencing was carried out using PBMCs. Every receptor here comes from a human donor in good health. Some clones in this sample may be carry-over from other donors' samples. Each CDR3 is given with its conserved first and last residue. A D gene is named only where the DNA matches it firmly. Clone size is given for some rows only: seen once, a few or many times, or a class if the clone is expanded.

abundance: -; j_gene: TRBJ2-3; len: 15; d_gene: TRBD2; v_gene: TRBV7-2; CDR3aa: CASSPGRAFSDTQYF; CDR3nt: TGTGCCAGCAGCCCCGGGAGGGCCTTTTCAGATACGCAGTATTTT
abundance: few; j_gene: TRBJ2-4; len: 15; d_gene: -; v_gene: TRBV30; CDR3aa: CAWSGQLLAKNIQYF; CDR3nt: TGTGCCTGGAGTGGTCAACTCCTAGCCAAAAACATTCAGTACTTC
abundance: -; j_gene: TRBJ2-1; len: 15; d_gene: -; v_gene: TRBV27; CDR3aa: CASSLSSSSYNEQFF; CDR3nt: TGTGCCAGCAGTTTAAGTAGCAGCTCCTACAATGAGCAGTTCTTC
abundance: -; j_gene: TRBJ2-7; len: 16; d_gene: TRBD2; v_gene: TRBV5-1; CDR3aa: CASSFRSGQGGSGTRF; CDR3nt: TGCGCCAGCAGCTTCCGTTCGGGACAAGGGGGATCCGGGACTAGATTC
abundance: -; j_gene: TRBJ1-5; len: 13; d_gene: -; v_gene: TRBV2; CDR3aa: CASSASSNQPQHF; CDR3nt: TGTGCCAGCAGTGCGAGCAGCAATCAGCCCCAGCATTTT
abundance: -; j_gene: TRBJ2-7; len: 14; d_gene: -; v_gene: TRBV6-1; CDR3aa: CASKTSLPSYEQYF; CDR3nt: TGTGCCAGCAAGACTAGTCTCCCCTCCTACGAGCAGTACTTC
abundance: -; j_gene: TRBJ1-2; len: 14; d_gene: TRBD1; v_gene: TRBV2; CDR3aa: CASMADRSNYGYTF; CDR3nt: TGTGCCAGCATGGCGGACAGGTCTAACTATGGCTACACCTTC
abundance: -; j_gene: TRBJ1-2; len: 13; d_gene: -; v_gene: TRBV19; CDR3aa: CASSDGVESGYTF; CDR3nt: TGTGCCAGTAGTGACGGGGTTGAGTCAGGCTACACCTTC
abundance: once; j_gene: TRBJ2-7; len: 13; d_gene: -; v_gene: TRBV7-8; CDR3aa: CASSLDRPYEQYF; CDR3nt: TGTGCCAGCAGCTTAGACAGGCCCTACGAGCAGTACTTC
abundance: -; j_gene: TRBJ1-4; len: 17; d_gene: -; v_gene: TRBV7-9; CDR3aa: CASPAKAGEGTNEKLFF; CDR3nt: TGTGCCAGCCCTGCTAAAGCAGGGGAGGGAACTAATGAAAAACTGTTTTTT
abundance: -; j_gene: TRBJ2-7; len: 16; d_gene: TRBD2; v_gene: TRBV4-1; CDR3aa: CASSLYSGGLSYEQYF; CDR3nt: TGCGCCAGCAGTCTATATAGCGGGGGCCTCTCCTACGAGCAGTACTTC
abundance: -; j_gene: TRBJ2-1; len: 15; d_gene: TRBD2; v_gene: TRBV6-4; CDR3aa: CASSINAGGYNEQFF; CDR3nt: TGTGCCAGCAGTATTAACGCGGGGGGCTACAATGAGCAGTTCTTC
abundance: -; j_gene: TRBJ1-1; len: 17; d_gene: -; v_gene: TRBV5-1; CDR3aa: CASSFGSSGQMNTEAFF; CDR3nt: TGCGCCAGCAGCTTTGGCTCGTCGGGACAAATGAACACTGAAGCTTTCTTT
abundance: -; j_gene: TRBJ2-7; len: 14; d_gene: TRBD1; v_gene: TRBV27; CDR3aa: CASSLGTGNYEQYF; CDR3nt: TGTGCCAGCAGTTTAGGGACAGGGAACTACGAGCAGTACTTC
abundance: -; j_gene: TRBJ2-5; len: 13; d_gene: TRBD2; v_gene: TRBV11-2; CDR3aa: CASRGAGEETQYF; CDR3nt: TGTGCCAGCAGAGGAGCGGGAGAGGAGACCCAGTACTTC
abundance: -; j_gene: TRBJ2-1; len: 15; d_gene: TRBD2; v_gene: TRBV12-5; CDR3aa: CASGPGLAGVDEQFF; CDR3nt: TGTGCTAGTGGTCCGGGACTAGCGGGAGTAGATGAGCAGTTCTTC
abundance: -; j_gene: TRBJ2-7; len: 14; d_gene: -; v_gene: TRBV4-1; CDR3aa: CASSQDPGRHEQYF; CDR3nt: TGCGCCAGCAGCCAAGATCCAGGGCGCCACGAGCAGTACTTC
abundance: -; j_gene: TRBJ1-5; len: 17; d_gene: TRBD1; v_gene: TRBV7-8; CDR3aa: CASSPGQGVGGNQPQHF; CDR3nt: TGTGCCAGCAGCCCCGGCCAGGGGGTGGGTGGCAATCAGCCCCAGCATTTT
abundance: -; j_gene: TRBJ2-7; len: 16; d_gene: -; v_gene: TRBV11-1; CDR3aa: CASSPLESGGSYEQYF; CDR3nt: TGTGCCAGCAGCCCCCTCGAGTCCGGGGGTAGCTACGAGCAGTACTTC
abundance: -; j_gene: TRBJ2-1; len: 14; d_gene: -; v_gene: TRBV2; CDR3aa: CASGVGNSYNEQFF; CDR3nt: TGTGCCTCCGGAGTCGGGAACTCCTACAATGAGCAGTTCTTC
abundance: -; j_gene: TRBJ2-3; len: 15; d_gene: TRBD2; v_gene: TRBV6-4; CDR3aa: CASSRNAGGADTQYF; CDR3nt: TGTGCCAGCAGTCGGAACGCGGGGGGTGCAGATACGCAGTATTTT
abundance: -; j_gene: TRBJ2-5; len: 15; d_gene: TRBD2; v_gene: TRBV5-1; CDR3aa: CASSGSGSGQETQYF; CDR3nt: TGCGCCAGCAGCGGTAGCGGGAGTGGGCAAGAGACCCAGTACTTC
abundance: -; j_gene: TRBJ2-5; len: 14; d_gene: TRBD2; v_gene: TRBV7-3; CDR3aa: CASSPVAGEETQYF; CDR3nt: TGTGCCAGCAGCCCAGTAGCGGGGGAAGAGACCCAGTACTTC
abundance: -; j_gene: TRBJ2-1; len: 17; d_gene: TRBD1; v_gene: TRBV5-1; CDR3aa: CASSLRPTGTAVVEQFF; CDR3nt: TGCGCCAGCAGCCTACGACCAACCGGGACAGCCGTTGTAGAGCAGTTCTTC
abundance: -; j_gene: TRBJ1-5; len: 14; d_gene: -; v_gene: TRBV7-8; CDR3aa: CASSLAHGKQPQHF; CDR3nt: TGTGCCAGCAGCTTAGCGCACGGGAAACAGCCCCAGCATTTT
abundance: -; j_gene: TRBJ2-7; len: 11; d_gene: -; v_gene: TRBV20-1; CDR3aa: CSARLNYEQYF; CDR3nt: TGCAGTGCTAGACTAAATTACGAGCAGTACTTC
abundance: -; j_gene: TRBJ2-7; len: 17; d_gene: TRBD2; v_gene: TRBV7-4; CDR3aa: CASSHTLWAGGRYEQYF; CDR3nt: TGTGCCAGCAGCCACACCCTCTGGGCGGGAGGTAGGTACGAGCAGTACTTC
abundance: -; j_gene: TRBJ1-6; len: 18; d_gene: -; v_gene: TRBV14; CDR3aa: CASSQDSGRQTYNSPLHF; CDR3nt: TGTGCCAGCAGCCAAGATTCGGGAAGGCAAACCTATAATTCACCCCTCCACTTT
abundance: -; j_gene: TRBJ2-7; len: 15; d_gene: TRBD2; v_gene: TRBV5-1; CDR3aa: CASSGVGEGHNEQYF; CDR3nt: TGCGCCAGCAGCGGGGTGGGGGAGGGCCACAACGAGCAGTACTTC
abundance: -; j_gene: TRBJ2-3; len: 11; d_gene: -; v_gene: TRBV20-1; CDR3aa: CRASNTDTQYF; CDR3nt: TGCAGGGCCTCGAACACAGATACGCAGTATTTT
abundance: -; j_gene: TRBJ1-1; len: 14; d_gene: -; v_gene: TRBV27; CDR3aa: CASSLSRMNTEAFF; CDR3nt: TGTGCCAGCAGTTTATCGCGGATGAACACTGAAGCTTTCTTT
abundance: -; j_gene: TRBJ2-7; len: 16; d_gene: TRBD2; v_gene: TRBV4-3; CDR3aa: CASSQVLVGGDYEQYF; CDR3nt: TGCGCCAGCAGCCAAGTCTTAGTGGGAGGGGATTACGAGCAGTACTTC
abundance: -; j_gene: TRBJ2-2; len: 13; d_gene: -; v_gene: TRBV4-2; CDR3aa: CASSPANTGELFF; CDR3nt: TGTGCCAGCAGCCCTGCGAACACCGGGGAGCTGTTTTTT
abundance: -; j_gene: TRBJ2-7; len: 13; d_gene: -; v_gene: TRBV28; CDR3aa: CASNSQGAYEQYF; CDR3nt: TGTGCCAGCAATAGCCAAGGGGCCTACGAGCAGTACTTC
abundance: -; j_gene: TRBJ1-3; len: 15; d_gene: -; v_gene: TRBV4-1; CDR3aa: CASSQGGSYGNTIYF; CDR3nt: TGCGCCAGCAGCCAAGGGGGCAGCTATGGAAACACCATATATTTT
abundance: many; j_gene: TRBJ2-1; len: 15; d_gene: -; v_gene: TRBV6-5; CDR3aa: CASSQGDSSYNEQFF; CDR3nt: TGTGCCAGCAGCCAAGGGGATAGCTCCTACAATGAGCAGTTCTTC
abundance: -; j_gene: TRBJ2-5; len: 17; d_gene: -; v_gene: TRBV5-4; CDR3aa: CASSPVQGGRGGETQYF; CDR3nt: TGTGCCAGCAGCCCGGTCCAGGGGGGCCGGGGCGGGGAGACCCAGTACTTC
abundance: -; j_gene: TRBJ1-4; len: 14; d_gene: -; v_gene: TRBV5-1; CDR3aa: CASSFGGTNEKLFF; CDR3nt: TGCGCCAGCAGCTTTGGGGGGACTAATGAAAAACTGTTTTTT
abundance: -; j_gene: TRBJ2-3; len: 16; d_gene: TRBD2; v_gene: TRBV7-2; CDR3aa: CASSLLAGGSTDTQYF; CDR3nt: TGTGCCAGCAGCCTACTAGCGGGGGGTAGCACAGATACGCAGTATTTT
abundance: -; j_gene: TRBJ2-7; len: 13; d_gene: TRBD2; v_gene: TRBV29-1; CDR3aa: CSVVSRGGYEQYF; CDR3nt: TGCAGCGTTGTATCGCGGGGGGGTTACGAGCAGTACTTC
abundance: -; j_gene: TRBJ2-7; len: 14; d_gene: TRBD1; v_gene: TRBV5-6; CDR3aa: CASSLAGGGEEQYF; CDR3nt: TGTGCCAGCAGCTTGGCAGGGGGTGGTGAAGAGCAGTACTTC
abundance: -; j_gene: TRBJ2-1; len: 15; d_gene: TRBD2; v_gene: TRBV5-3; CDR3aa: CARSGTSGHPGEQFF; CDR3nt: TGTGCCAGAAGCGGGACTAGCGGGCATCCAGGGGAGCAGTTCTTC
abundance: -; j_gene: TRBJ2-2; len: 16; d_gene: TRBD2; v_gene: TRBV30; CDR3aa: CAWSAHSGSNTGELFF; CDR3nt: TGTGCCTGGAGTGCCCATAGCGGGAGCAACACCGGGGAGCTGTTTTTT
abundance: -; j_gene: TRBJ2-2; len: 12; d_gene: -; v_gene: TRBV7-3; CDR3aa: CASSNRAGELFF; CDR3nt: TGTGCCAGCAGCAACAGGGCCGGGGAGCTGTTTTTT
abundance: -; j_gene: TRBJ2-3; len: 14; d_gene: TRBD2; v_gene: TRBV18; CDR3aa: CASSTGGFSDTQYF; CDR3nt: TGTGCCAGCTCTACGGGAGGGTTTTCAGATACGCAGTATTTT
abundance: -; j_gene: TRBJ2-7; len: 13; d_gene: TRBD1; v_gene: TRBV25-1; CDR3aa: CASSDRGPYEQYF; CDR3nt: TGTGCCAGCAGTGACAGGGGGCCCTACGAGCAGTACTTC
abundance: few; j_gene: TRBJ1-6; len: 14; d_gene: TRBD1; v_gene: TRBV19; CDR3aa: CASQGEFVSSPLHF; CDR3nt: TGTGCCAGTCAGGGGGAATTTGTATCTTCACCCCTCCACTTT
abundance: once; j_gene: TRBJ2-7; len: 15; d_gene: TRBD2; v_gene: TRBV6-5; CDR3aa: CASSRLAGGTYEQYF; CDR3nt: TGTGCCAGCAGCCGTCTAGCGGGGGGTACCTACGAGCAGTACTTC
abundance: -; j_gene: TRBJ1-5; len: 13; d_gene: -; v_gene: TRBV7-2; CDR3aa: CASSPFASQPQHF; CDR3nt: TGTGCCAGCAGCCCCTTTGCGAGTCAGCCCCAGCATTTT
abundance: -; j_gene: TRBJ1-2; len: 15; d_gene: -; v_gene: TRBV6-5; CDR3aa: CASSRSGIRKEGYTF; CDR3nt: TGTGCCAGCAGTCGGTCGGGAATTAGGAAGGAGGGCTACACCTTC
abundance: -; j_gene: TRBJ2-7; len: 14; d_gene: -; v_gene: TRBV6-5; CDR3aa: CASSYSTGTYEQYF; CDR3nt: TGTGCCAGCAGTTACTCGACGGGAACCTACGAGCAGTACTTC
abundance: -; j_gene: TRBJ2-7; len: 12; d_gene: -; v_gene: TRBV30; CDR3aa: CAASDFSYEQYF; CDR3nt: TGTGCCGCGTCCGACTTCTCCTACGAGCAGTACTTC
abundance: -; j_gene: TRBJ1-2; len: 15; d_gene: TRBD1; v_gene: TRBV27; CDR3aa: CASSPYDRVVGGYTF; CDR3nt: TGTGCCAGCAGCCCTTATGACAGGGTAGTTGGTGGCTACACCTTC
abundance: -; j_gene: TRBJ2-1; len: 16; d_gene: TRBD1; v_gene: TRBV18; CDR3aa: CASSTAPRTGVNEQFF; CDR3nt: TGTGCCAGCTCAACCGCCCCCCGGACAGGAGTGAATGAGCAGTTCTTC
abundance: -; j_gene: TRBJ2-3; len: 13; d_gene: -; v_gene: TRBV7-3; CDR3aa: CASSYGETDTQYF; CDR3nt: TGTGCCAGCAGCTACGGGGAGACAGATACGCAGTATTTT
abundance: -; j_gene: TRBJ2-3; len: 19; d_gene: TRBD2; v_gene: TRBV11-1; CDR3aa: CASSLTPWGSGGSTDTQYF; CDR3nt: TGTGCCAGCAGCTTAACCCCTTGGGGTAGCGGGGGGAGCACAGATACGCAGTATTTT
abundance: -; j_gene: TRBJ2-7; len: 14; d_gene: TRBD2; v_gene: TRBV27; CDR3aa: CASSLAGTLGPQYF; CDR3nt: TGTGCCAGCAGTCTAGCGGGTACTCTCGGTCCGCAGTACTTC